The source of this T cell receptor (beta chain) is a study of Ad26.COV2.S vaccination and SARS-CoV-2 variants. General observations from the study: Placebo recipients trailed vaccine recipients in spike-specific TCR breadth.

Germline V gives CDR1 MNHEY, CDR2 SVGEGT. The CDR3 length is 18 residues. Produced via immunoSEQ multiplex PCR; TCRdb's table is partial and in-frame only. The sample lists around 300,000 clones, 65% to 90% seen once, with roughly 10% in the top ten. Stated treatment: over 15 received Ad26.COV2.S at low or high dose, single or two shots; 5 received placebo; per-sample allocation not given. Vaccine and placebo recipients were sampled on day 63 after the first injection. Adults aged 18-55 years in Boston included the donor. Expressing Wuhan-strain SARS-CoV-2 spike, an Ad26 vector served as the vaccine. As for this clone: No antigen is known for it. The junction differs from germline at one of its ends, possibly a read error.

V and J are TRBV6-2 or TRBV6-3 and TRBJ2-7, with 12 bases identical to TRBD2. The clonotype comes from a person aged 18-60 years who received the Ad26.COV2.S COVID-19 vaccine or a placebo. The specimen was peripheral blood, collected in a trial of Ad26.COV2.S vaccine versus placebo. CDR3 nucleotide sequence: TGTGCCAGCAGTTACCCCTCCGGGACTAGCGGGCGACCCTACAAGCAGTACTTC. Encoded protein: CASSYPSGTSGRPYKQYF.